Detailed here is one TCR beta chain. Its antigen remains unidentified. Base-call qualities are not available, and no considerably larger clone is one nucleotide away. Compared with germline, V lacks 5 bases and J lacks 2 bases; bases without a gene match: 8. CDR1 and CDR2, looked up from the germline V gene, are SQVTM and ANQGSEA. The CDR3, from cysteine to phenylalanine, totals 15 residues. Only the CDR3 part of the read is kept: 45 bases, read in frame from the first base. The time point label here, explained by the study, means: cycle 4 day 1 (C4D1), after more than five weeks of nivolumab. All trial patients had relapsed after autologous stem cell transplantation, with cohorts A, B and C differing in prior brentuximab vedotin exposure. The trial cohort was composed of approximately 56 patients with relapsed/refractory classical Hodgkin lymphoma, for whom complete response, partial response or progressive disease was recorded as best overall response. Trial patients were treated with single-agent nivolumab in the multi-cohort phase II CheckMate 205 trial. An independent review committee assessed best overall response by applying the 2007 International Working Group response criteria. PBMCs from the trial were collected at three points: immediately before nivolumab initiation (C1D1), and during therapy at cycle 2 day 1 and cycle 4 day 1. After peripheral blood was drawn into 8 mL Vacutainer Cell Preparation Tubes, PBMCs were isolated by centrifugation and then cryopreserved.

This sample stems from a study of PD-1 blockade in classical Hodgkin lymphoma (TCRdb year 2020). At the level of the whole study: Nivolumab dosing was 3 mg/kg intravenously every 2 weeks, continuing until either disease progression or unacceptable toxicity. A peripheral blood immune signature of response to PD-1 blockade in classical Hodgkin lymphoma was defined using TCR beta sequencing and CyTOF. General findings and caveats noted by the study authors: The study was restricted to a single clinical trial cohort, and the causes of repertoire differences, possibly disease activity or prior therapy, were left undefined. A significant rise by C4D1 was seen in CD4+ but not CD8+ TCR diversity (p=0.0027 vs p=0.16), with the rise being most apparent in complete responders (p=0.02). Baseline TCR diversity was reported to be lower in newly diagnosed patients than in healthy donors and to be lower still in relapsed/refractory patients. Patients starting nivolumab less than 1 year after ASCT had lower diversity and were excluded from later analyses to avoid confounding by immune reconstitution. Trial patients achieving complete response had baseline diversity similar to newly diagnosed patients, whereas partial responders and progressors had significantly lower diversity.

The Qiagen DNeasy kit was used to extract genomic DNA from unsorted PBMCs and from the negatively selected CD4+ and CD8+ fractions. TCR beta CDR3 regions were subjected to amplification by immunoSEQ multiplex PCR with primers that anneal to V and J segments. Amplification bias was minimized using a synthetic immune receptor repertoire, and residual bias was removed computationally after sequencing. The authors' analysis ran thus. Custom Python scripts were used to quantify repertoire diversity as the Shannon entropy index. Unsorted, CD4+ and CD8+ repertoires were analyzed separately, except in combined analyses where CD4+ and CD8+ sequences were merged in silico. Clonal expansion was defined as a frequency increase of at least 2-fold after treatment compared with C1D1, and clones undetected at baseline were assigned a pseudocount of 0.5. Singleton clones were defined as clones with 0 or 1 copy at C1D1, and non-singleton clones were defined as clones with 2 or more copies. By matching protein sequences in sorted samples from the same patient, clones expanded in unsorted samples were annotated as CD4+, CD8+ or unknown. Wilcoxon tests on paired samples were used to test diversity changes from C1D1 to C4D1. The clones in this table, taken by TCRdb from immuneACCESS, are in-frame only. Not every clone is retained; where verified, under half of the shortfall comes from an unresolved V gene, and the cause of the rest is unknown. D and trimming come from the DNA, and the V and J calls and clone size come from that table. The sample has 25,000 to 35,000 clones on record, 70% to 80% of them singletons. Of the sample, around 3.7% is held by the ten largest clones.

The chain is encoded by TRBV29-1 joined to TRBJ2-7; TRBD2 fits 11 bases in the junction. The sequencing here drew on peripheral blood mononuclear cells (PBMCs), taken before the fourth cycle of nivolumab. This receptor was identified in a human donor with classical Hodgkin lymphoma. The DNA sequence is TGCAGCGTTTTATCCGGGACTAGCGGCCCCTACGAGCAGTACTTC. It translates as CSVLSGTSGPYEQYF.